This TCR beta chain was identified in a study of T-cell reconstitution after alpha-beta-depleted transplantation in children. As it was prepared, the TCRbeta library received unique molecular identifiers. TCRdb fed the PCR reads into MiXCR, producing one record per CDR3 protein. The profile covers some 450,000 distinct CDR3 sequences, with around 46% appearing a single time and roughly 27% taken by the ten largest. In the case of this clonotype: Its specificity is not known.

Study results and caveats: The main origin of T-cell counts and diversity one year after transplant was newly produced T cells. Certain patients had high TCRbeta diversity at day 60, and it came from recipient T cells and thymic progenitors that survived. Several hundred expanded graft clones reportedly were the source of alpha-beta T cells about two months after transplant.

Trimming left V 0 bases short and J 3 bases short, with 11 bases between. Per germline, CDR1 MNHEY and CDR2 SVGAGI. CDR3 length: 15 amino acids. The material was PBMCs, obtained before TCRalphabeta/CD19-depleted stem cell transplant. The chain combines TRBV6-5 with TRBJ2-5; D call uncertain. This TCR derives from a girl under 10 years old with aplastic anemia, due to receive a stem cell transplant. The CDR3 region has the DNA TGTGCCAGCAGTTACTCGTGGCTCCGGGAAGAGACCCAGTACTTC. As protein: CASSYSWLREETQYF.